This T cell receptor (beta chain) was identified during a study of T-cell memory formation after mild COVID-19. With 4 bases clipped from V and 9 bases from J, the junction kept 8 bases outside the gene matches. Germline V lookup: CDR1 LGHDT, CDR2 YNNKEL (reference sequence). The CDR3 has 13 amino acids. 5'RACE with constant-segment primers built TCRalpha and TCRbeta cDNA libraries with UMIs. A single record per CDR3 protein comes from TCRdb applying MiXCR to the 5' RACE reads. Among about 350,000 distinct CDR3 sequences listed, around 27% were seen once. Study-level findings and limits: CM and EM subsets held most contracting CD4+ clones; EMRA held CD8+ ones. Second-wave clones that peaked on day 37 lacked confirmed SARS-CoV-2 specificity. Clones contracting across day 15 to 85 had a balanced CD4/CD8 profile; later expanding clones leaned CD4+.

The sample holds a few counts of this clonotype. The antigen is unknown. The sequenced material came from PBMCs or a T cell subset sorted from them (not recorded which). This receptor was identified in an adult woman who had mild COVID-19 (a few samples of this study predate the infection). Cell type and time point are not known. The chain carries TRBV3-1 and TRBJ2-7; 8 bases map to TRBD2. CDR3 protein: CASSPGLAELQYF. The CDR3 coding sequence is TGTGCCAGCAGCCCAGGACTAGCAGAATTGCAGTACTTC.